These 31 T cell receptor beta chains were all obtained from the same sample, sequenced in a study of T cells after yellow fever vaccination. A single record per CDR3 protein comes from TCRdb applying MiXCR to the 5' RACE reads. The table lists approximately 31,000 distinct CDR3 sequences, under 12% of them singletons, with 9.5% to 15% in the top ten. The material was PBMCs, either bulk or a sorted T-cell subset (CD4+, CD8+, memory, or dextramer-sorted; not recorded which), obtained around 15 days after the first yellow fever vaccination. These receptors all stem from a man between 18 and 29 years old who received the YFV17D yellow fever vaccine.

The table lists this clonotype with many counts. This chain connects TRBV7-2 to TRBJ2-7; D is unclear. The CDR3 has 14 residues. V was cut by 0 bases and J by 2 bases, with 8 bases left in between. The germline gives CDR1 SGHTA, CDR2 FQGNSA. CDR3 DNA: TGTGCCAGCAGCTTAGCGCTAGTCCCCTACGAGCAGTACTTC. Its translation: CASSLALVPYEQYF.

This clonotype was found many times. V gene TRBV29-1 combines with J gene TRBJ1-2, with D unclear. Germline V gene data show CDR1 as SQVTM and CDR2 as ANQGSEA. The CDR3 is 13 amino acids. Trimming pared 6 bases from V and 0 bases from J, leaving 11 bases between. CDR3 residues: CSVTAPANYGYTF. The CDR3 DNA is TGCAGCGTCACAGCACCAGCTAACTATGGCTACACCTTC.

The V call is TRBV20-1, the J call TRBJ2-3, with D maybe TRBD1 (5 bases). The germline V gene has CDR1 DFQATT and CDR2 SNEGSKA (reference sequence). V lost 0 bases and J 6 bases, leaving 25 bases between the germline ends. The CDR3 is 18 amino acids. CDR3 sequence: CSARDWLGRTQAGDTQYF. The CDR3 DNA sequence: TGCAGTGCTAGAGATTGGCTAGGACGAACACAGGCAGGGGATACGCAGTATTTT.

This clonotype appeared many times. The chain couples TRBV12-3 or TRBV12-4 to TRBJ1-5, with unresolved D. V dropped 6 bases and J dropped 2 bases, with 14 bases sitting between them. The CDR3 runs 15 residues. The CDR3 is CASSQTTFGNQPQHF. DNA for the CDR3: TGTGCCAGCAGCCAGACTACATTCGGCAATCAGCCCCAGCATTTT.

Concerning this clonotype: Just one base apart from a much larger clone, this may be a read error. The J gene is TRBJ2-4, the V gene TRBV20-1; D remains unclear. The germline V gene encodes CDR1 DFQATT and CDR2 SNEGSKA (reference sequence). The CDR3 length is 13 residues. V lost 5 bases and J lost 0, with 8 bases in between. Here the CDR3 DNA reads TGCAGTGCTTGTCAGTTAGCCAAAAACATTCAGTACTTC. Translating it yields CSACQLAKNIQYF.

This clonotype was detected ten times or more. The chain joins TRBV4-3 to TRBJ1-6; D might be TRBD1 (6 bases). This CDR3 comprises 15 residues. Trimming stripped 0 bases from V and 6 bases from J, with 9 bases between. CDR1 is LGHNA and CDR2 is YSLEER in the germline V gene. CDR3 coding DNA: TGCGCCAGCAGCCAAGACAGGGGTCGTAATTCACCCCTCCACTTT. It codes for CASSQDRGRNSPLHF.

This clonotype showed up many times. The chain carries TRBV12-3 or TRBV12-4 and TRBJ2-2; TRBD2 matches 15 bases. This CDR3 comprises 21 residues. The V gene end was trimmed by 0 bases and the J gene end by 4 bases; junction bases not matched to a gene: 12. The chain's CDR3 is CASSLAWGLAGGNHGTGELFF. Written as DNA, the CDR3 is TGTGCCAGCAGTTTAGCCTGGGGACTAGCGGGGGGAAATCACGGCACCGGGGAGCTGTTTTTT.

This clonotype was detected ten times or more. The J gene is TRBJ1-6, the V gene TRBV6-1; the D is unclear. From germline, CDR1 is MNHNS and CDR2 SASEGT. V was clipped by 6 bases and J by 1 base, with 13 bases between them. CDR3 length: 16 amino acids. CDR3 protein: CASRSTRGSYNSPLHF. Written as DNA, the CDR3 is TGTGCCAGCAGATCCACCCGCGGATCCTATAATTCACCCCTCCACTTT.

This clonotype was picked up many times. The chain uses TRBV18 and TRBJ2-5, with 10 positions matching TRBD2. There are 16 residues in the CDR3. CDR1 is KGHSH and CDR2 is LQKENI in the germline V gene. Unmatched junction bases numbered 6, after V lost 0 bases and J lost 5 bases. CDR3 nucleotide sequence: TGTGCCAGCTCACCACCTACCGGGACTAGCGTGGAGACCCAGTACTTC. Protein: CASSPPTGTSVETQYF.

This clonotype showed up many times. CDR3 coding DNA: TGTGCCAGCAGCCAAGGAGCACTAGCGGGGGCCTACGAGCAGTACTTC. Residues: CASSQGALAGAYEQYF. The chain links TRBV4-2 to TRBJ2-7; TRBD2 agrees at 11 bases. Per germline, CDR1 LGHNA and CDR2 YNFKEQ. The CDR3 has 16 amino acids. V was pared by 1 base and J by 2 bases, with 4 bases of the junction left unmatched.

This clonotype was recorded many times. The chain is built from TRBV25-1 and TRBJ2-2; 9 bases are a match to TRBD1. Germline CDR1 is MGHDK and CDR2 is SYGVNS. The CDR3 length is 17 residues. The V segment lost 8 bases and the J segment 4 bases; nucleotides outside the gene matches: 14. The CDR3 region is CASRLTLDRGGTGELFF. As DNA, the CDR3 is TGTGCCAGCCGACTTACATTGGACAGGGGAGGCACCGGGGAGCTGTTTTTT.

The V gene is TRBV19, the J gene TRBJ2-1; possibly TRBD2 for D (7 bases). Germline lookup yields CDR1 LNHDA and CDR2 SQIVND (reference sequence). The CDR3 has 18 residues. Trimming took 5 bases from V and 0 from J, leaving 20 bases between them. As DNA, the CDR3 is TGTGCCAGTAGTGAACGACACACCGGGGGGCCCTCCTACAATGAGCAGTTCTTC. Translating it yields CASSERHTGGPSYNEQFF.

In its sample, this clonotype was seen many times. V gene TRBV20-1 combines with J gene TRBJ2-3; 11 nucleotides agree with TRBD2. The germline gives CDR1 DFQATT, CDR2 SNEGSKA (reference sequence). V was pared by 6 bases and J by 10 bases, with 9 bases of the junction left unmatched. The CDR3 has 13 amino acids. The CDR3: CSAQGLAAEAQYF. The CDR3 coding sequence is TGCAGTGCACAGGGACTAGCGGCCGAGGCGCAGTATTTT.

This clonotype was seen ten or more times. CDR3 nucleotides: TGTGCCAGCAGGGCAAGCTCTGGGGCCAACGTCCTGACTTTC. This translates into CASRASSGANVLTF. The chain recombines TRBV7-9 with TRBJ2-6; D not resolved. From germline, CDR1 is SEHNR and CDR2 FQNEAQ (reference sequence). The CDR3 consists of 14 residues. Trimming removed 6 bases from V and 0 bases from J, with 6 bases in between.

This clonotype was counted at least ten times. V gene TRBV12-3 or TRBV12-4 combines with J gene TRBJ2-5; D is possibly TRBD2 (5 bases). This CDR3 region has 14 residues. Trimming shortened V by 4 bases and J by 5 bases, and 14 bases separated the two germline ends. CDR3: CASSSEAVGETQYF. The DNA for the CDR3 is TGTGCCAGCAGTTCGGAAGCGGTGGGGGAGACCCAGTACTTC.

This clonotype was seen many times. The V call is TRBV9, the J call TRBJ2-2, with TRBD1 matching over 9 bases. This CDR3 spans 15 amino acids. After removal of 0 bases from V and 5 bases from J, the junction contained 2 bases not matched to a gene. In germline, CDR1 is SGDLS, CDR2 YYNGEE. The chain's CDR3 is CASSVGTGETGELFF. The CDR3 DNA reads as TGTGCCAGCAGCGTAGGGACAGGGGAAACCGGGGAGCTGTTTTTT.

This clonotype was counted at least ten times. One junction end does not reproduce the germline sequence, and a read error may be involved. This sequence joins TRBV6-5 and TRBJ2-3; D possibly corresponds to TRBD1 (6 bases). The germline V gene has CDR1 MNHEY and CDR2 SVGAGI. The CDR3 contains 15 residues. In DNA form, the CDR3 reads TGTGCCAGCAGCTACTGGCAGGGGAGAGGGGATACGCAGTATTTT. Protein product: CASSYWQGRGDTQYF.

This clonotype was observed many times. The chain uses TRBV5-1 and TRBJ1-4, with D maybe TRBD1 (6 bases). This CDR3 is 14 amino acids long. The germline gives CDR1 SGHRS, CDR2 YFSETQ. The V and J ends lost 0 bases and 4 bases respectively, with 7 bases between them. CDR3 sequence: CASSLGGLNEKLFF. The CDR3 DNA reads as TGCGCCAGCAGCTTGGGGGGGCTTAATGAAAAACTGTTTTTT.

This clonotype was detected many times. V and J are TRBV10-3 and TRBJ2-5, with a possible D match to TRBD2 (6 bases). The CDR3 runs 14 residues. Germline CDR1 is ENHRY and CDR2 is SYGVKD. Trimming took off 6 bases at V and 1 base at J, with 12 bases between the two ends. CDR3 sequence (DNA): TGTGCCATCAGGGAGACTAGACTCCAAGAGACCCAGTACTTC. This gives the protein CAIRETRLQETQYF.

This clonotype was seen repeatedly, ten times or more. The chain joins TRBV5-4 to TRBJ2-3; the match to TRBD2 covers 13 bases. CDR1 and CDR2 (germline): SGHNT, YYREEE (reference sequence). Trimming took 2 bases from V and 0 from J; bases not matched to a gene: 9. The length of the CDR3 is 19 residues. CDR3 coding DNA: TGTGCCAGCAGCTTAGGGACTAGCGGGGACCCTTCTAGCACAGATACGCAGTATTTT. This translates into CASSLGTSGDPSSTDTQYF.

As concerns this clonotype: This is likely a read error, given that the CDR3 carries no conserved phenylalanine or tryptophan at its end. This chain connects TRBV19 to TRBJ2-1, with 7 positions matching TRBD1. Germline V lookup: CDR1 LNHDA, CDR2 SQIVND (reference sequence). V was pared by 5 bases and J by 5 bases, with 6 bases of the junction left unmatched. The CDR3 spans 14 residues. In DNA form, the CDR3 reads TGTGCCAGTAGTCTCCGGGACAGAGACAATGAGCAGTTCTCC. This sequence encodes CASSLRDRDNEQFS.

This clonotype was counted ten times or more. The chain has TRBV27 and TRBJ1-6; the D is unclear. Trimming stripped 3 bases from V and 0 bases from J, with 9 bases between. CDR1 is MNHEY and CDR2 is SMNVEV in the germline V gene (reference sequence). The CDR3 has 16 residues. The CDR3 nucleotides read TGTGCCAGCAGTTTCGGGCGGACCTCCTATAATTCACCCCTCCACTTT. Amino acids: CASSFGRTSYNSPLHF.

This clonotype was observed at least ten times. V is TRBV20-1 and J is TRBJ2-3; D ambiguous. This CDR3 has 14 residues. In germline, CDR1 is DFQATT, CDR2 SNEGSKA (reference sequence). The germline V and J ends were trimmed by 5 bases and 0 bases, with 12 bases remaining between them. CDR3 sequence reads: CSAGPPASTDTQYF. In DNA, the CDR3 is TGCAGTGCTGGCCCCCCCGCTAGCACAGATACGCAGTATTTT.

This clonotype occurred many times. The gene calls are TRBV5-1 and TRBJ2-1; 15 nucleotides align to TRBD2. Germline CDR1 SGHRS, CDR2 YFSETQ. CDR3 length: 20 residues. V dropped 3 bases and J dropped 0; count of bases not matched to a gene: 10. The CDR3 coding sequence is TGCGCCAGCAGCTCCGGACTAGCGGGGGGGCGGTTCACCTCCTACAATGAGCAGTTCTTC. Its translation: CASSSGLAGGRFTSYNEQFF.

This clonotype was recorded at least ten times. The chain has TRBV14 and TRBJ1-4; D not resolved. Germline-derived CDR1 and CDR2 are SGHDN and FVKESK. The germline V and J ends were trimmed by 1 base and 8 bases, with 14 bases remaining between them. CDR3 length: 15 amino acids. CDR3 sequence (DNA): TGTGCCAGCAGCCAAGGGGCTCGGGGAGGCGAAAAACTGTTTTTT. Encoded protein: CASSQGARGGEKLFF.

This clonotype was picked up many times. The rearrangement uses TRBV9 and TRBJ2-2; maybe TRBD2 (7 bases). The CDR3 length is 15 residues. In germline, CDR1 is SGDLS, CDR2 YYNGEE. Trimming left V 3 bases short and J 3 bases short, with 12 bases between. CDR3 amino acids: CASSAGGLDTGELFF. The CDR3 nucleotides are TGTGCCAGCAGCGCCGGGGGGCTCGACACCGGGGAGCTGTTTTTT. Variable domain in full (rest from reference TRBV9 and TRBJ2-2): DSGVTQTPKHLITATGQRVTLRCSPRSGDLSVYWYQQSLDQGLQFLIQYYNGEERAKGNILERFSAQQFPDLHSELNLSSLELGDSALYFCASSAGGLDTGELFFGEGSRLTVL.

In its sample, this clonotype was seen many times. This chain's CDR3 is CASTPRPGRSGYTF. CDR3 nucleotides: TGTGCCAGCACCCCTAGGCCCGGAAGGAGCGGCTACACCTTC. V gene TRBV6-5 combines with J gene TRBJ1-2; D ambiguous. The germline V and J ends were trimmed by 7 bases and 8 bases, with 20 bases remaining between them. This CDR3 spans 14 amino acids. Germline CDR1 reads MNHEY; CDR2 reads SVGAGI.

This clonotype has a count of ten or more. The chain uses TRBV10-3 and TRBJ1-2; D unclear. Trimming pared 6 bases from V and 8 bases from J, leaving 7 bases between. Germline V gene sequence: CDR1 ENHRY, CDR2 SYGVKD. CDR3 length: 10 amino acids. The CDR3 bases are TGTGCCATCAGGGCGGGAGGCTACACCTTC. This codes for CAIRAGGYTF.

This clonotype was seen many times. The CDR3 spells CASSYSQGANVLTF. CDR3 nucleotides: TGTGCCAGCAGTTACTCCCAGGGGGCCAACGTCCTGACTTTC. The chain links TRBV6-5 to TRBJ2-6; D is unclear. There are 14 residues in the CDR3. From germline, CDR1 is MNHEY and CDR2 SVGAGI. V was pared by 0 bases and J by 4 bases, with 4 bases between.

To note about this clonotype: Given a much more abundant clone one base away, this may be a read error. The gene calls are TRBV29-1 and TRBJ2-5; D unresolved. Germline assignment: CDR1 SQVTM and CDR2 ANQGSEA. V was pared by 2 bases and J by 5 bases, with 9 bases between. This CDR3 comprises 12 residues. CDR3 nucleotides: TGCAGCGTTGAATTGGGCGCGGAGACCCAGTACTTC. Its protein is CSVELGAETQYF.

This clonotype was seen repeatedly, ten times or more. The chain carries TRBV7-2 and TRBJ2-1, with D uncertain. The CDR3 runs 13 residues. Deletions cut 4 bases from V and 6 bases from J, with 10 bases between. Germline V CDR1 and CDR2: SGHTA, FQGNSA. The DNA of the CDR3 is TGTGCCAGCAGCTCCCAGACGGCCAATGAGCAGTTCTTC. As protein: CASSSQTANEQFF.